These T cell receptor beta chains were read from a single sample in a study of neoadjuvant anti-PD-1 for oral cavity cancer. Data came from immunoSEQ multiplex PCR; TCRdb stores just in-frame clones and leaves some out. The sample has approximately 15,000 clones, 71% seen once. Specimen: PBMCs, collected after nivolumab (anti-PD-1) treatment. Every receptor here comes from a person aged 35 to 85 with oral cavity squamous cell carcinoma. Each CDR3 is given with its conserved first and last residue. Each record gives: J gene, clone size, D gene, V gene, CDR3 DNA, CDR3 protein. A D gene is named only where the DNA matches it firmly. Expanded clones get a size class; other rows say once, few or many, or leave the size out.

TRBJ2-1 | . | TRBD2 | TRBV12-5 | TGTGCTAGTCGGGCGGGAGGGGATTACAATGAGCAGTTCTTC | CASRAGGDYNEQFF
TRBJ2-7 | . | TRBD2 | TRBV27 | TGTGCCAGCAGTTACCGACTAGCGGGCGCTCTGTACGAGCAGTACTTC | CASSYRLAGALYEQYF
TRBJ2-3 | . | TRBD1 | TRBV5-1 | TGCGCCAGCAGCTTGGAGGACAGGGTCGGCACAGATACGCAGTATTTT | CASSLEDRVGTDTQYF
TRBJ1-2 | . | . | TRBV10-3 | TGTGCCATCACAGATTCGAAGAGCTCCGGTGGCTACACCTTC | CAITDSKSSGGYTF
TRBJ1-2 | . | . | TRBV30 | TGTGCCTGGAGGTGGGGGAACTATGGCTACACCTTC | CAWRWGNYGYTF
TRBJ1-5 | few | . | TRBV10-3 | TGTGCCATCAGTGACGAGGGGTGGAATCAGCCCCAGCATTTT | CAISDEGWNQPQHF
TRBJ2-7 | . | . | TRBV11-1 | TGTGCCAGCAGCTTAATGGACGAGCAGTACTTC | CASSLMDEQYF
TRBJ1-3 | . | . | TRBV6-1 | TGTGCCAGCAGTGCTTCGGGGGGTGGAAACACCATATATTTT | CASSASGGGNTIYF
TRBJ1-5 | few | . | TRBV27 | TGTGCCAGCAGTAGGGGGGGTCAGCCCCAGCATTTT | CASSRGGQPQHF
TRBJ1-1 | . | . | TRBV6-5 | TGTGCCAGCAGTTCACCGGGCCCAGGGAGAGCTTTCTTT | CASSSPGPGRAFF
TRBJ1-4 | . | . | TRBV6-5 | TGTGCCAGCAGTTCTCGAGGAGTTGCAACTAATGAAAAACTGTTTTTT | CASSSRGVATNEKLFF
TRBJ2-5 | . | TRBD1 | TRBV11-2 | TGTGCCAGCAGCCCCCGAGGGCAGGGGGCCTTAGAGACCCAGTACTTC | CASSPRGQGALETQYF
TRBJ1-4 | . | . | TRBV4-1 | TGCGCCAGCAGCCGAACGGATAAGGAAAAACTGTTTTTT | CASSRTDKEKLFF
TRBJ1-3 | . | TRBD1 | TRBV27 | TGTGCCAGCAGTTTATCCCGGACAGGGGCCAACACCATATATTTT | CASSLSRTGANTIYF
TRBJ1-1 | . | TRBD1 | TRBV7-3 | TGTGCCAGCAGCCAACAGGGGGGGAGCACTGAAGCTTTCTTT | CASSQQGGSTEAFF
TRBJ2-7 | . | . | TRBV7-9 | TGTGCCAGCAGCCGGACGGTTCCTTCAAGGGAGCAGTACTTC | CASSRTVPSREQYF
TRBJ2-2 | few | TRBD1 | TRBV28 | TGTGCCAGCAGTCCAAACGGACAGGGCTCCGGGGAGCTGTTTTTT | CASSPNGQGSGELFF
TRBJ1-2 | few | . | TRBV6-5 | TGTGCCAGCACCCGCCGGGACTCCCGATCCTATGGCTACACCTTC | CASTRRDSRSYGYTF
TRBJ2-3 | . | . | TRBV11-2 | TGTGCCAGCAGCTTACAAGCGCCCCCGGATACGCAGTATTTT | CASSLQAPPDTQYF
TRBJ2-4 | . | . | TRBV2 | TGTGCCAGCAGAGGAGAACAGGTAGCCAAAAACATTCAGTACTTC | CASRGEQVAKNIQYF
TRBJ1-2 | medium-sized | TRBD1 | TRBV11-2 | TGTGCCAGCAGCTCGACAGGGATCTATGGCTACACCTTC | CASSSTGIYGYTF
TRBJ2-1 | . | . | TRBV11-3 | TGTGCCAGCAGCTATATAACAGGAGGTGAGCAGTTCTTC | CASSYITGGEQFF
TRBJ1-1 | once | . | TRBV6-5 | TGTGCCAGCATTAACCCGGGGAGGACGGGGGCTTTCTTT | CASINPGRTGAFF
TRBJ1-1 | . | . | TRBV19 | TGTGCCAGTAGTAATGGCTGGGGGCGGGGAAACACTGAAGCTTTCTTT | CASSNGWGRGNTEAFF
TRBJ1-4 | . | . | TRBV4-2 | TGTGCCAGCAGCCAAGATGGGGGTCCTGGGACTAATGAAAAACTGTTTTTT | CASSQDGGPGTNEKLFF
TRBJ2-1 | . | . | TRBV5-4 | TGTGCCAGCAGCCTGGATGAATATGAGCAGTTCTTC | CASSLDEYEQFF
TRBJ1-3 | . | . | TRBV5-1 | TGCGCCAGCAGCTTATGGGGCGCCGGAAACACCATATATTTT | CASSLWGAGNTIYF
TRBJ2-7 | . | . | TRBV15 | TGTGCCACCAGCAGAGATCGGTCTGAAAGCTACGAGCAGTACTTC | CATSRDRSESYEQYF
TRBJ2-1 | . | TRBD1 | TRBV29-1 | TGCAGCGTTGTTCCAGGGGGCTCGGTGTACAATGAGCAGTTCTTC | CSVVPGGSVYNEQFF
TRBJ2-2 | . | TRBD2 | TRBV6-5 | TGTGCCAGCAGTTACATCTGGACTAGCGAGACCGGGGAGCTGTTTTTT | CASSYIWTSETGELFF
TRBJ1-2 | . | . | TRBV27 | TGTGCCAGCAGGGGCCGGCGGAGTGGGAACTATGGCTACACCTTC | CASRGRRSGNYGYTF
TRBJ2-1 | . | TRBD1 | TRBV10-3 | TGTGCCATCAGTGAGTCGACAGGGGGCAGTTACAATGAGCAGTTCTTC | CAISESTGGSYNEQFF
TRBJ1-4 | . | . | TRBV7-6 | TGTGCCAGCAGCCCGGTAGGCCCTGCAACTAATGAAAAACTGTTTTTT | CASSPVGPATNEKLFF
TRBJ1-5 | . | . | TRBV28 | TGTGCCAGCAGTTTCTCAGGGAACAATCAGCCCCAGCATTTT | CASSFSGNNQPQHF
TRBJ1-3 | . | . | TRBV30 | TGTGCCTGGAATTCTGGCCGCTCTGGAAACACCATATATTTT | CAWNSGRSGNTIYF
TRBJ1-1 | few | . | TRBV10-3 | TGTGCCATCAGTGAAACAGGAGGAGATGGCACTGAAGCTTTCTTT | CAISETGGDGTEAFF
TRBJ1-2 | . | TRBD1 | TRBV9 | TGTGCCAGCAGCGCTCCGGGACAGTCTTTAAACTATGGCTACACCTTC | CASSAPGQSLNYGYTF
TRBJ1-1 | . | . | TRBV5-1 | TGCGCCAGCAGCTTAAATCCCGGGGCTAAGAACACTGAAGCTTTCTTT | CASSLNPGAKNTEAFF
TRBJ2-7 | . | . | TRBV5-4 | TGTGCCAGCAGCTTAGATGTGCGTTACGAGCAGTACTTC | CASSLDVRYEQYF
TRBJ2-7 | . | TRBD1 | TRBV5-1 | TGCGCCAGCAGCCCTACAGGGGGCTCTACCTACGAGCAGTACTTC | CASSPTGGSTYEQYF
TRBJ1-2 | few | . | TRBV6-4 | TGTGCCAGCAGTGGTTCCGGGACGTACTATGGCTACACCTTC | CASSGSGTYYGYTF
TRBJ2-1 | few | . | TRBV7-9 | TGTGCCAGCAGCCGAGGGGAGTGGGATAATGAGCAGTTCTTC | CASSRGEWDNEQFF
TRBJ2-1 | few | TRBD2 | TRBV7-2 | TGTGCCAGCAGCCGCGGACTAGCCGCTGAGCAGTTCTTC | CASSRGLAAEQFF
TRBJ2-6 | . | . | TRBV10-3 | TGTGCCATCAGTGAGTCAGGGTCTGGGGCCAACGTCCTGACTTTC | CAISESGSGANVLTF
TRBJ2-7 | . | TRBD1 | TRBV27 | TGTGCCAGCAGTTTAATCGCCCACAGGGGGCCCTCCTACGAGCAGTACTTC | CASSLIAHRGPSYEQYF
TRBJ1-1 | . | . | TRBV29-1 | TGCAGCGTTGAAGATTGGGTGGGGAACACTGAAGCTTTCTTT | CSVEDWVGNTEAFF
TRBJ2-1 | once | TRBD2 | TRBV12-5 | TGTGCTAGTGGTTTGGACGGGACTAGCGGGTCCCGTGAGCAGTTCTTC | CASGLDGTSGSREQFF
TRBJ2-1 | . | TRBD2 | TRBV25-1 | TGTGCCAGCAGTGAATCGTGGGGGGGCAATGAGCAGTTCTTC | CASSESWGGNEQFF
TRBJ2-7 | . | . | TRBV28 | TGTGCCAGCAGTTTTAGACAGCCGAGCTCCTACGAGCAGTACTTC | CASSFRQPSSYEQYF
TRBJ2-7 | . | TRBD1 | TRBV28 | TGTGCCAGCATCCACCGGGACAGGGGCTACGAGCAGTACTTC | CASIHRDRGYEQYF
TRBJ1-2 | once | . | TRBV2 | TGTGCCAGCAGCGCACAGGCTGTGGGCTATGGCTACACCTTC | CASSAQAVGYGYTF
TRBJ1-1 | . | . | TRBV5-1 | TGCGCCAGCAGCTTGGCCCCGGATATTTTCACTGAAGCTTTCTTT | CASSLAPDIFTEAFF
TRBJ2-2 | . | TRBD1 | TRBV10-3 | TGTGCCATCAGAGGGACAGGGAACACCGGGGAGCTGTTTTTT | CAIRGTGNTGELFF
TRBJ1-2 | . | . | TRBV19 | TGTGCCAGTAGTCCGACACCGGAGTACCCCGCCGGCTACACCTTC | CASSPTPEYPAGYTF
TRBJ1-3 | . | . | TRBV5-8 | TGTGCCAGCAGCTTGGCCGCCGCCTCTGGAAACACCATATATTTT | CASSLAAASGNTIYF
TRBJ1-2 | . | TRBD1 | TRBV5-5 | TGTGCCAGCAGCGACACTACAGGGGCCTATGGCTACACCTTC | CASSDTTGAYGYTF
TRBJ1-2 | . | . | TRBV6-5 | TGTGCCAGCAGTTACTCGATTTTGGCGGACTATGGCTACACCTTC | CASSYSILADYGYTF